This TCR beta chain is drawn from a study of neurological immune-mediated disorders. About the research overall: Within the group of around 35 multiple sclerosis patients, some 31 were relapsing-remitting, while 3 were secondary progressive.

This clonotype was recorded many times. Antigen: not known. The study built unsorted libraries from 2 million PBMCs kept at -80 C. Study-wide findings and caveats: The repertoires of 18 of 34 multiple sclerosis patients were placed by phylogenetic grouping in a single related-CDR3 cluster, which may be a signature.

With 10-nucleotide random UMIs, 5'RACE was used to make the cDNA. TCRdb re-analysed the 5' RACE reads in MiXCR, keeping a single row per CDR3 protein. The top ten hold around 5.5% of the sample, which has 55,000 to 70,000 distinct CDR3 sequences, 2.5% to 4% seen once. The CDR3 extends over 15 amino acids. From germline, CDR1 is MRHNA and CDR2 SNTAGT. The trim removed 4 bases at V and 1 base at J, leaving 0 bases unmatched. The rearrangement joins TRBV6-4 to TRBJ2-3; 12 bases fit TRBD2. This sequence originates from a woman in her forties or fifties with multiple sclerosis. Sequenced: PBMCs. DNA for the CDR3: TGTGCCAGCAGTGGGACTAGCGGGGGCACAGATACGCAGTATTTT. Encoded protein: CASSGTSGGTDTQYF.